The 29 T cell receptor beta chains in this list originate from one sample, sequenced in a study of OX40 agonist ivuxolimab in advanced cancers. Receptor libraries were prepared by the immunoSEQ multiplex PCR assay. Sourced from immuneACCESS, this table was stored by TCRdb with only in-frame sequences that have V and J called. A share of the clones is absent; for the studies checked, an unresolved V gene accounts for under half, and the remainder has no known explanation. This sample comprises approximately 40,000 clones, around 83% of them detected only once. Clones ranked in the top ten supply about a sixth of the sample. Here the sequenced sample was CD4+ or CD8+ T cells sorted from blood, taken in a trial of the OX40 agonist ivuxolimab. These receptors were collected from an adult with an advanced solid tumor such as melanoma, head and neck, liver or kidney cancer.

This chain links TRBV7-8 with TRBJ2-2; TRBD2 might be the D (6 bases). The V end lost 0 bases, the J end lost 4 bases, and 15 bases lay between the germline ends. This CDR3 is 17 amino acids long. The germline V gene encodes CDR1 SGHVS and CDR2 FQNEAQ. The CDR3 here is CASSLAVRARGTGELFF. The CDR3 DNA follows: TGTGCCAGCAGCTTAGCGGTGAGGGCGCGGGGCACCGGGGAGCTGTTTTTT.

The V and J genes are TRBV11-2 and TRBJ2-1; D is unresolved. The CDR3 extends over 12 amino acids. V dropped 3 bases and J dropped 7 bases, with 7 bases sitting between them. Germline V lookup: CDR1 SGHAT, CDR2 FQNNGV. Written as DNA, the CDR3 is TGTGCCAGCAGCTTGGGCAGTAATGAGCAGTTCTTC. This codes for CASSLGSNEQFF.

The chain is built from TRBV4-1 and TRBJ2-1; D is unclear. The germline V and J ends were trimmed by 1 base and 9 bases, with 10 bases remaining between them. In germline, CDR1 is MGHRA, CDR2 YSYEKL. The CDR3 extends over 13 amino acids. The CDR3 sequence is CASSQGHQTEQFF. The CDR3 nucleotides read TGCGCCAGCAGCCAAGGTCACCAGACTGAGCAGTTCTTC.

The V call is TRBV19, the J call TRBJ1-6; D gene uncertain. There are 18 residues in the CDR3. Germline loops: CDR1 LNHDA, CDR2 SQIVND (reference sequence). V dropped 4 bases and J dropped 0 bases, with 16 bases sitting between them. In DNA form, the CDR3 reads TGTGCCAGTAGTACGTTTTGGAGATCGAGCTCCTATAATTCACCCCTCCACTTT. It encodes CASSTFWRSSSYNSPLHF.

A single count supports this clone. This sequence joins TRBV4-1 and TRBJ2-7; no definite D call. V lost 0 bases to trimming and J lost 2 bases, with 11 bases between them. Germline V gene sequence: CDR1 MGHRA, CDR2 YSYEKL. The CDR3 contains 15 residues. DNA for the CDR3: TGCGCCAGCAGCCAAGATGAGGTGGAACCCTACGAGCAGTACTTC. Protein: CASSQDEVEPYEQYF.

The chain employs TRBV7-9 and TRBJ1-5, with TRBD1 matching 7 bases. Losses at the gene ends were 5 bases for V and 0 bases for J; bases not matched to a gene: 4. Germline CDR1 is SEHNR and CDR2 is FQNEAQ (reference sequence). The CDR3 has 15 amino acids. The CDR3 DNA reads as TGTGCCAGCAGCACCACAGGGGATAGCAATCAGCCCCAGCATTTT. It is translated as CASSTTGDSNQPQHF. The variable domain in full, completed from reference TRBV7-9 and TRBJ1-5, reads DTGVSQNPRHKITKRGQNVTFRCDPISEHNRLYWYRQTLGQGPEFLTYFQNEAQLEKSRLLSDRFSAERPKGSFSTLEIQRTEQGDSAMYLCASSTTGDSNQPQHFGDGTRLSIL.

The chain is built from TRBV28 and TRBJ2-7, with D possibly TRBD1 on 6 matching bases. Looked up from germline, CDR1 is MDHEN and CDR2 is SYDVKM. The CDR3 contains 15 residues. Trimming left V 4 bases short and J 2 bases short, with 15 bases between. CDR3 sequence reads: CASSYEQGTPYEQYF. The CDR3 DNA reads TGTGCCAGCAGTTACGAACAGGGCACACCCTACGAGCAGTACTTC.

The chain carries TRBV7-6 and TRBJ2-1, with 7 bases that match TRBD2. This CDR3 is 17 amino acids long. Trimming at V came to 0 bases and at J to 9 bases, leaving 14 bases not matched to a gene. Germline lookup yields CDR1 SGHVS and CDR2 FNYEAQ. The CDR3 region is CASSLAAQRDYPSEQFF. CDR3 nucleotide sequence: TGTGCCAGCAGCTTAGCGGCCCAGCGGGATTACCCCTCTGAGCAGTTCTTC.

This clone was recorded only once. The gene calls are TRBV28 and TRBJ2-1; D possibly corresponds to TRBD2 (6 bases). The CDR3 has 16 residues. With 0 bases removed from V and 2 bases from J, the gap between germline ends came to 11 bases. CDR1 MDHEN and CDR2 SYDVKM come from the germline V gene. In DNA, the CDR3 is TGTGCCAGCAGTTTATGGGCGGGAAGAACCTACAATGAGCAGTTCTTC. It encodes CASSLWAGRTYNEQFF.

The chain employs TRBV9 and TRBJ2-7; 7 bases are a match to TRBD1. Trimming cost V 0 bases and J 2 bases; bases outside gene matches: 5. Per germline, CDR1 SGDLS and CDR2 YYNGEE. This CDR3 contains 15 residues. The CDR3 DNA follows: TGTGCCAGCAGCGTAGAGACAGGGAAAGCCTACGAGCAGTACTTC. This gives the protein CASSVETGKAYEQYF.

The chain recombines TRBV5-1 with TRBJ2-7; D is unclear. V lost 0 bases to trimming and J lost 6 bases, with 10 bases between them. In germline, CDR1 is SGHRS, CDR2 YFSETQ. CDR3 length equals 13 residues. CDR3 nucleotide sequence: TGCGCCAGCAGCTTGGCAGGACCTGGCGAGCAGTACTTC. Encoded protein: CASSLAGPGEQYF.

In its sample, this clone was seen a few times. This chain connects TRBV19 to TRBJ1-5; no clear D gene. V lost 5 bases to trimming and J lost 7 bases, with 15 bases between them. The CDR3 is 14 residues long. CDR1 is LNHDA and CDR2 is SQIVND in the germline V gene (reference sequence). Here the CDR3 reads CASSGRGNKQPQHF. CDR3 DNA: TGTGCCAGTAGTGGACGGGGAAATAAACAGCCCCAGCATTTT.

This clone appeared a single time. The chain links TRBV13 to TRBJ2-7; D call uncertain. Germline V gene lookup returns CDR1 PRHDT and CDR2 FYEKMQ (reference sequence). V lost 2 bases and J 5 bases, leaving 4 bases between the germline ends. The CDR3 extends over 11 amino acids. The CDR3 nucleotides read TGTGCCAGCAGCTTAAGAGACGAGCAGTACTTC. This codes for CASSLRDEQYF.

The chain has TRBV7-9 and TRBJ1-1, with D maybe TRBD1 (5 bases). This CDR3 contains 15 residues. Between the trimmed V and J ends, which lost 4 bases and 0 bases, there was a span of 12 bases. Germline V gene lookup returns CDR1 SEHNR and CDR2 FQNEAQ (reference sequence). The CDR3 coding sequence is TGTGCCAGCAGCTCGACGACAGCCCTGAACACTGAAGCTTTCTTT. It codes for CASSSTTALNTEAFF.

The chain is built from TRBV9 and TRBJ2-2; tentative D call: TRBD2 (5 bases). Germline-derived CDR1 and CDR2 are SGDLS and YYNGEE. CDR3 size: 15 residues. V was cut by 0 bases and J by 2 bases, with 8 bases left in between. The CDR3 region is CASSVDGVNTGELFF. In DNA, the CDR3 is TGTGCCAGCAGCGTAGACGGGGTAAACACCGGGGAGCTGTTTTTT. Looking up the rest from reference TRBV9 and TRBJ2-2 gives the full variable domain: DSGVTQTPKHLITATGQRVTLRCSPRSGDLSVYWYQQSLDQGLQFLIQYYNGEERAKGNILERFSAQQFPDLHSELNLSSLELGDSALYFCASSVDGVNTGELFFGEGSRLTVL.

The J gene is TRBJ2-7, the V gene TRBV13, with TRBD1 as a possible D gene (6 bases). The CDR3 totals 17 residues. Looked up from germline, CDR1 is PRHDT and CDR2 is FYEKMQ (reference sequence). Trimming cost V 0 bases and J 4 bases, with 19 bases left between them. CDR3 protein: CASSLGNGQTSNYEQYF. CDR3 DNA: TGTGCCAGCAGCTTAGGCAATGGACAGACGTCGAATTACGAGCAGTACTTC.

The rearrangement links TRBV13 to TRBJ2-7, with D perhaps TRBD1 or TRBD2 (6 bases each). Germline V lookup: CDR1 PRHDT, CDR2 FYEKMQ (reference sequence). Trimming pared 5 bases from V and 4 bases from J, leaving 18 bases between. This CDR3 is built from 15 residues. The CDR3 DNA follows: TGTGCCAGCAGCCTTCGGGGGACACCCTCATACGAGCAGTACTTC. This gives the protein CASSLRGTPSYEQYF.

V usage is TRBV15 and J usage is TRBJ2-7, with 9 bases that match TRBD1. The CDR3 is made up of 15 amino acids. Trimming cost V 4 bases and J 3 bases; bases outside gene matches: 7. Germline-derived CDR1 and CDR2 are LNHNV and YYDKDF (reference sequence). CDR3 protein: CATSIGTGYGYEQYF. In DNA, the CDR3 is TGTGCCACCAGCATAGGGACAGGGTATGGCTACGAGCAGTACTTC.

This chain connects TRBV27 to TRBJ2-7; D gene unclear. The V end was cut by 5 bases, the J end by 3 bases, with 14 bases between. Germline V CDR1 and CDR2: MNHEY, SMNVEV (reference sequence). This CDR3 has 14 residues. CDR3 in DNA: TGTGCCAGCAGTCTCCGAGAGCATATCTACGAGCAGTACTTC. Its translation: CASSLREHIYEQYF.

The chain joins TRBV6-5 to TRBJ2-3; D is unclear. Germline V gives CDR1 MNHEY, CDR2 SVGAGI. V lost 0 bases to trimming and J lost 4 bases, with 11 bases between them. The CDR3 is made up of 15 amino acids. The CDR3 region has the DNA TGTGCCAGCAGTTACTCGAAAGTCCAGGCAGATACGCAGTATTTT. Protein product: CASSYSKVQADTQYF.

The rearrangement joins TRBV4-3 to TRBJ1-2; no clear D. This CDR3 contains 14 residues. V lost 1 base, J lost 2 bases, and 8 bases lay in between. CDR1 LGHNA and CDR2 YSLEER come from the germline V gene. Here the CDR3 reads CASSQGRQNYGYTF. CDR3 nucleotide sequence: TGCGCCAGCAGCCAAGGTCGCCAGAACTATGGCTACACCTTC.

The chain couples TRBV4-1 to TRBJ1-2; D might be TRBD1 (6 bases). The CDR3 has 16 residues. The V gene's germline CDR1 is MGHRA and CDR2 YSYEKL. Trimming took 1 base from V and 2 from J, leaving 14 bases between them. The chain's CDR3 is CASSQGRDRLNYGYTF. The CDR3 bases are TGCGCCAGCAGCCAAGGTCGTGACAGGCTAAACTATGGCTACACCTTC.

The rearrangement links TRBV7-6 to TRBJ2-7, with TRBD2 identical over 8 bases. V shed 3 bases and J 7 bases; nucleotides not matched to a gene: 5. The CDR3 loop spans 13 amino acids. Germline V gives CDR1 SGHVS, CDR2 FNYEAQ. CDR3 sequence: CASSFSGGKEQYF. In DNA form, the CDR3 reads TGTGCCAGCAGCTTTTCGGGAGGGAAAGAGCAGTACTTC.

The CDR3 region is CASSSGTVDEAFF. In DNA, the CDR3 is TGTGCCAGCAGCTCCGGGACGGTTGACGAAGCTTTCTTT. The J gene is TRBJ1-1, the V gene TRBV11-3; possibly TRBD1 for D (5 bases). V was clipped by 4 bases and J by 8 bases, with 14 bases between them. The CDR3 runs to 13 residues. Germline V CDR1 and CDR2: SGHNT, YENEEA.

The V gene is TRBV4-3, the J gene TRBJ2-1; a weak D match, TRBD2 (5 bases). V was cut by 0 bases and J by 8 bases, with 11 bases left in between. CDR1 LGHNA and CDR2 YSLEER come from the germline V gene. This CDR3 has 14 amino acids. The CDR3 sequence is CASSQENPRDEQFF. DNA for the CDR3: TGCGCCAGCAGCCAAGAGAACCCGCGGGATGAGCAGTTCTTC.

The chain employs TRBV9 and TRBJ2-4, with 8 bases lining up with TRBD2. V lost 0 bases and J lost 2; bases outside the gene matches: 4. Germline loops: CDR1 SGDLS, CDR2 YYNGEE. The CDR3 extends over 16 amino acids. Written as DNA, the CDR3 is TGTGCCAGCAGCGTAGACGGGGGGGTCTCCAAAAACATTCAGTACTTC. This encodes CASSVDGGVSKNIQYF.

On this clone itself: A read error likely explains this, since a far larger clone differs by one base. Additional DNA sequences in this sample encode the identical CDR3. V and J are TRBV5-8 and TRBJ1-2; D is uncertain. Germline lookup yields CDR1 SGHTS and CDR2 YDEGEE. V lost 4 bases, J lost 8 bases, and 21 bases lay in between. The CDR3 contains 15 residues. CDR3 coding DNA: TGTGCCAGCAGCCAACCCAGGCTTAGATTCTGGGGCTACACCTTC. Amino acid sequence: CASSQPRLRFWGYTF.

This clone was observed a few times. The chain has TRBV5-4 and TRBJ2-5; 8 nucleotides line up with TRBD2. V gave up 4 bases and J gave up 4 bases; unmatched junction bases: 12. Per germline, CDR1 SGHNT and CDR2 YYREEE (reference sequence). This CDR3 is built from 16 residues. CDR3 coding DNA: TGTGCCAGCAGCACCCGCGGCGCGGGGGGCGGAGAGACCCAGTACTTC. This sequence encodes CASSTRGAGGGETQYF.

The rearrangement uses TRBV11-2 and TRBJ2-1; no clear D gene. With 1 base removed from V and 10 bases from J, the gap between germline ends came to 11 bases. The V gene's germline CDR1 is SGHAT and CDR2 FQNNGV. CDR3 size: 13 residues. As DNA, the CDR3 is TGTGCCAGCAGCTTAGGGGGTGCCAAGGAGCAGTTCTTC. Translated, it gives CASSLGGAKEQFF.